A selection of T cell receptor beta chains follows, all from one sample in a study of shared clonotypes between healthy human individuals. Measured with immunoSEQ multiplex PCR; TCRdb has only the in-frame clones, and not every one. The sample contains about 2.3 million clones, more than 80% of which appear only once. The source material was naive CD4+ T cells from PBMCs. The receptor set was obtained from a man aged 18 to 29 in good health. Some clones in this sample may be carry-over from other donors' samples. Both conserved end residues are part of each CDR3. The D gene is left open where the match is weak.

d_gene	j_gene	v_gene	CDR3nt	CDR3aa
TRBD1	TRBJ2-2	TRBV7-9	TGTGCCAGCAGCATCCGCCCCGGGACAGGCTACACCGGGGAGCTGTTTTTT	CASSIRPGTGYTGELFF
TRBD1	TRBJ1-2	TRBV5-1	TGCGCCAGCAGCTCCGGACAGGGCCCCCTAAACTATGGCTACACCTTC	CASSSGQGPLNYGYTF
.	TRBJ2-2	TRBV25-1	TGTGCCAGCAGTGAATATAGGGCGAGGGAGCTGTTTTTT	CASSEYRARELFF
TRBD2	TRBJ2-7	TRBV28	TGTGCCAGCAGTTTAGCGGGGGTCCGCTCCTACGAGCAGTACTTC	CASSLAGVRSYEQYF
.	TRBJ2-1	TRBV9	TGTGCCAGCAGCCTTAGTGGGACGCGACGGTTTGAGCAGTTCTTC	CASSLSGTRRFEQFF
.	TRBJ1-5	TRBV4-1	TGCGCCAGCAGCCAAGCCAGGGTAGGTCAGCCCCAGCATTTT	CASSQARVGQPQHF
TRBD2	TRBJ2-3	TRBV5-8	TGTGCCAGCAGACATCTTAAGTCGGGGGGAGGCACAGATACGCAGTATTTT	CASRHLKSGGGTDTQYF
.	TRBJ2-7	TRBV5-6	TGTGCCAGCAGGGACAGTTATCGCTACGAGCAGTACTTC	CASRDSYRYEQYF
.	TRBJ2-7	TRBV9	TGTGTCGTGGGTGCAAAAAGGGGAAGCGAGCAGTACTTC	CVVGAKRGSEQYF
.	TRBJ1-3	TRBV7-8	TGTGCCAGCAGCTTGGACGACAGCGGAAACACCATATATTTT	CASSLDDSGNTIYF
TRBD2	TRBJ2-1	TRBV28	TGTGCCAGCAGTTCGCCATTGGGACTAGCGGGAACCAATGAGCAGTTCTTC	CASSSPLGLAGTNEQFF